This T cell receptor beta chain was obtained from a study of PD-1 blockade in classical Hodgkin lymphoma. Notes on the study in general: Newly diagnosed patients and complete responders had comparable diversity at baseline.

V was cut by 2 bases and J by 3 bases, with 11 bases left in between. CDR1 and CDR2 from the germline V gene are MNHEY and SVGAGI. CDR3 length: 14 amino acids. The time point denotes: cycle 4 day 1 (C4D1), after 5 to 7 weeks of nivolumab. Each and every patient relapsed after autologous stem cell transplantation, and patients got differing brentuximab vedotin exposure. This clone appeared once. Its specificity is not known. Sequencing was performed with immunoSEQ multiplex PCR; in TCRdb, only in-frame clones are kept and a portion is missing. This table holds around 100,000 clones, about nine tenths found once.

This receptor was obtained from a human donor with classical Hodgkin lymphoma. The chain is built from TRBV6-5 and TRBJ2-7, with D perhaps TRBD1 or TRBD2 (6 bases each). The material sequenced was peripheral blood mononuclear cells (PBMCs), taken before the fourth cycle of nivolumab. The CDR3 bases are TGTGCCAGCAGTTACGGCGGGGACAACTACGAGCAGTACTTC. It specifies CASSYGGDNYEQYF.